The 23 T cell receptor beta chains listed next were all sequenced from one sample in a study of blood T cell repertoires in COVID-19. Produced via immunoSEQ multiplex PCR; TCRdb's table is partial and in-frame only. Among about 73,000 clones listed, approximately 83% were seen once. Material for sequencing was peripheral blood. The receptors were gathered from a woman between 55 and 75 years old with acute or convalescent COVID-19.

This clone showed up just a few times. V usage is TRBV11-2 and J usage is TRBJ1-2; 9 bases are shared with TRBD1. Germline CDR1 reads SGHAT; CDR2 reads FQNNGV. The ends lost 2 bases at V and 6 bases at J; junction bases unmatched: 13. The CDR3 has 17 amino acids. CDR3 protein: CASSLTSRGQGPDGYTF. Written as DNA, the CDR3 is TGTGCCAGCAGCTTAACGTCTCGGGGACAGGGACCGGATGGCTACACCTTC.

The chain uses TRBV6-6 and TRBJ1-6; D is ambiguous. The CDR3 is made up of 17 amino acids. Looked up from germline, CDR1 is MNHNY and CDR2 is SVGAGI (reference sequence). V was trimmed by 5 bases and J by 5 bases, leaving 19 bases between them. The chain's CDR3 is CASSRGTVSANNSPLHF. As DNA, the CDR3 is TGTGCCAGCAGTCGGGGTACAGTGTCCGCGAATAATTCACCCCTCCACTTT.

The chain joins TRBV6-5 to TRBJ1-5; TRBD1 is a possible D gene (6 bases). V was trimmed by 5 bases and J by 7 bases, leaving 12 bases between them. CDR1 and CDR2 (germline): MNHEY, SVGAGI. The CDR3 is made up of 13 amino acids. The DNA of the CDR3 is TGTGCCAGCAGTACAGGGCCAGGGCAGCCCCAGCATTTT. This encodes CASSTGPGQPQHF.

V usage is TRBV5-4 and J usage is TRBJ2-7; the D gene is possibly TRBD1 (5 bases). CDR3 length equals 12 residues. V lost 6 bases, J lost 4 bases, and 11 bases lay in between. Per the germline V gene, CDR1 is SGHNT and CDR2 is YYREEE (reference sequence). CDR3: CASKGEGYEQYF. The CDR3 bases are TGTGCCAGCAAAGGGGAAGGGTACGAGCAGTACTTC. Full variable domain (outside the CDR3, taken from reference TRBV5-4 and TRBJ2-7): ETGVTQSPTHLIKTRGQQVTLRCSSQSGHNTVSWYQQALGQGPQFIFQYYREEENGRGNFPPRFSGLQFPNYSSELNVNALELDDSALYLCASKGEGYEQYFGPGTRLTVT.

The rearrangement links TRBV15 to TRBJ1-4; 8 nucleotides align to TRBD1. Germline V gives CDR1 LNHNV, CDR2 YYDKDF (reference sequence). CDR3 length: 15 residues. V shed 1 base, J shed 5 bases, and the junction held 3 bases outside the gene matches. The CDR3 is CATSRAHRGNEKLFF. The CDR3 DNA reads TGTGCCACCAGCAGAGCTCACAGGGGGAATGAAAAACTGTTTTTT.

In this sample, this clone turned up a few times. This chain joins TRBV19 and TRBJ1-1, with D perhaps matching TRBD1 (5 bases). Trimming cost V 10 bases and J 7 bases, with 13 bases left between them. Germline-derived CDR1 and CDR2 are LNHDA and SQIVND (reference sequence). This CDR3 is 11 amino acids long. CDR3: CATIRRGEAFF. DNA for the CDR3: TGTGCCACCATAAGAAGGGGTGAAGCTTTCTTT.

The gene calls are TRBV6-5 and TRBJ2-7; 10 bases are a match to TRBD1. The CDR3 spans 14 residues. Trimming at V came to 7 bases and at J to 4 bases, leaving 7 bases not matched to a gene. CDR1 and CDR2 from the germline V gene are MNHEY and SVGAGI. CDR3 amino acids: CASNPGQGRYEQYF. The CDR3 coding sequence is TGTGCCAGCAATCCGGGACAGGGGCGATACGAGCAGTACTTC.

A note on this clone: One junction end does not reproduce the germline sequence, and a read error may be involved. The V gene is TRBV3-1 (or the pseudogene TRBV3-2), the J gene TRBJ1-2; TRBD1 matches at 8 bases. Germline assignment: CDR1 LGHDT and CDR2 YNNKEL (reference sequence). This CDR3 region has 13 residues. The CDR3 DNA follows: TGTGCCAGCAGCCAAGGACAGGGGATAGGCTACATCTTC. As protein: CASSQGQGIGYIF.

The chain links TRBV24-1 to TRBJ1-5; D not resolved. Trimming took off 3 bases at V and 2 bases at J, with 10 bases between the two ends. The CDR3 runs to 15 residues. Looked up from germline, CDR1 is KGHDR and CDR2 is SFDVKD. The CDR3 bases are TGTGCCACCAGTGATCCTAGGAGGGGCAATCAGCCCCAGCATTTT. As protein: CATSDPRRGNQPQHF.

The CDR3 here is CASSQDPRGRYYEQYF. In DNA, the CDR3 is TGTGCCAGCAGCCAAGATCCTCGCGGGCGCTACTACGAGCAGTACTTC. The gene calls are TRBV3-1 (or the pseudogene TRBV3-2) and TRBJ2-7; possibly TRBD2 for D (5 bases). Germline V gene data show CDR1 as LGHDT and CDR2 as YNNKEL (reference sequence). There are 16 residues in the CDR3. The V gene lost 0 bases and the J gene lost 3 bases, with 15 bases spanning the gap.

The rearrangement joins TRBV30 to TRBJ2-2; 10 bases map to TRBD1. The V segment lost 4 bases and the J segment 4 bases; nucleotides outside the gene matches: 3. Germline CDR1 is GTSNPN and CDR2 is SVGIG (reference sequence). The CDR3 contains 14 residues. CDR3 region: CAWTRDRGTGELFF. The CDR3 nucleotides are TGTGCCTGGACCCGGGACAGGGGCACCGGGGAGCTGTTTTTT.

This chain joins TRBV10-2 and TRBJ2-5; perhaps TRBD2 as D (5 bases). The CDR3 extends over 15 amino acids. V was cut by 5 bases and J by 2 bases, with 15 bases left in between. The germline V gene encodes CDR1 WSHSY and CDR2 SAAADI. CDR3 bases: TGCGCCAGCAGTCGACTCACTAGGGCTCAAGAGACCCAGTACTTC. Its protein is CASSRLTRAQETQYF.

This clone was seen more than once but under ten times. The chain links TRBV4-1 to TRBJ1-6; weak D call: TRBD1 (6 bases). Deletions cut 1 base from V and 1 base from J, with 14 bases between. This CDR3 is built from 18 residues. Germline V CDR1 and CDR2: MGHRA, YSYEKL. The CDR3 DNA reads as TGCGCCAGCAGCCAAGGAATACAGGGATTGTCCTATAATTCACCCCTCCACTTT. Residues: CASSQGIQGLSYNSPLHF.

The chain carries TRBV7-9 and TRBJ2-7; D gene unclear. The CDR3 covers 12 residues. From germline, CDR1 is SEHNR and CDR2 FQNEAQ (reference sequence). V was trimmed by 2 bases and J by 7 bases, leaving 9 bases between them. This CDR3 is CASSLLPGEQYF. CDR3 coding DNA: TGTGCCAGCAGCTTACTTCCGGGTGAGCAGTACTTC.

There are a few counts of this clone. The V gene is TRBV7-9, the J gene TRBJ2-1; the match to TRBD2 covers 12 bases. The CDR3 loop spans 18 amino acids. Per germline, CDR1 SEHNR and CDR2 FQNEAQ (reference sequence). V lost 2 bases, J lost 5 bases, and 10 bases stayed unmatched. Here the CDR3 DNA reads TGTGCCAGCAGCTTACCGCCAAGACTAGCGGGGGTCAACAATGAGCAGTTCTTC. Amino acid sequence: CASSLPPRLAGVNNEQFF.

The chain is built from TRBV10-3 and TRBJ1-6, with no clear D. The germline V gene encodes CDR1 ENHRY and CDR2 SYGVKD. CDR3 length: 17 amino acids. The germline V and J ends were trimmed by 7 bases and 11 bases, with 27 bases remaining between them. The CDR3 spells CAITPGPAGGKAAPLHF. The CDR3 nucleotides are TGTGCCATCACCCCCGGGCCGGCAGGCGGGAAAGCGGCACCCCTCCACTTT.

This clone was detected only once. The chain is built from TRBV29-1 and TRBJ1-1; D is uncertain. Germline values: CDR1 SQVTM, CDR2 ANQGSEA. The CDR3 is made up of 13 amino acids. V lost 2 bases and J lost 4, with 11 bases in between. CDR3 protein: CSVESGIGTEAFF. The CDR3 nucleotides read TGCAGCGTTGAATCGGGGATAGGCACTGAAGCTTTCTTT.

The V and J genes are TRBV2 and TRBJ2-3; D perhaps matches TRBD2 (6 bases). V shed 6 bases and J shed 5 bases, with 9 bases lying between them. CDR3 length: 12 amino acids. The germline gives CDR1 SNHLY, CDR2 FYNNEI. CDR3 residues: CASRGTGDTQYF. As DNA, the CDR3 is TGTGCCAGCAGGGGGACTGGAGATACGCAGTATTTT.

V is TRBV7-2 and J is TRBJ2-7; 12 nucleotides agree with TRBD2. This CDR3 comprises 15 residues. In germline, CDR1 is SGHTA, CDR2 FQGNSA. V gave up 4 bases and J gave up 5 bases; unmatched junction bases: 6. The CDR3 DNA reads TGTGCCAGCAGCTCTCTAGCGGGAGGGAACAACGAGCAGTACTTC. As protein: CASSSLAGGNNEQYF.

This rearrangement joins TRBV29-1 to TRBJ1-1, with 7 bases fitting TRBD1. The J segment lost 0 bases and the V segment lost 7 bases, leaving 5 bases of the junction unmatched. The CDR3 runs to 13 residues. Germline assignment: CDR1 SQVTM and CDR2 ANQGSEA. The CDR3, as DNA: TGCAGCGGCAGACAGGGACTGAACACTGAAGCTTTCTTT. Translation gives CSGRQGLNTEAFF.

The chain is built from TRBV11-2 and TRBJ2-3; the match to TRBD2 covers 14 bases. The CDR3 is 16 amino acids. Germline V gene data show CDR1 as SGHAT and CDR2 as FQNNGV. The V and J ends lost 4 bases and 4 bases, in that order; junction bases with no gene match: 4. CDR3 in amino acids: CASSSGLAGGSDTQYF. In DNA form, the CDR3 reads TGTGCCAGCAGCTCAGGACTAGCGGGGGGATCAGATACGCAGTATTTT.

The rearrangement joins TRBV7-2 to TRBJ1-3; no clear D gene. This CDR3 comprises 15 residues. The V gene lost 5 bases and the J gene lost 3 bases, with 14 bases spanning the gap. Germline CDR1 reads SGHTA; CDR2 reads FQGNSA. The chain's CDR3 is CASSPVRGLGNTIYF. In DNA, the CDR3 is TGTGCCAGCAGCCCCGTCCGGGGTCTTGGAAACACCATATATTTT.

The chain carries TRBV30 and TRBJ2-3, with 9 positions matching TRBD1. The V gene end was trimmed by 2 bases and the J gene end by 4 bases; junction bases not matched to a gene: 7. The CDR3 runs to 15 residues. Germline lookup yields CDR1 GTSNPN and CDR2 SVGIG (reference sequence). In nucleotides, the CDR3 is TGTGCCTGGAGTTCGGGACAGGGTACCGCAGATACGCAGTATTTT. Its protein is CAWSSGQGTADTQYF.